This TCR beta chain is from a study of cytomegalovirus exposure and HLA in healthy donors. Study conclusions and caveats: A later analysis linked a missense variant in DCLRE1C to the trimming of TCR beta V and J genes.

For this clone: The antigen is undetermined.

The CDR3 consists of 15 residues. CDR1 is SGDLS and CDR2 is YYNGEE in the germline V gene. The V end lost 0 bases, the J end lost 8 bases, and 15 bases lay between the germline ends. PCR was performed using 60 Vbeta and 13 Jbeta primers. The data were produced by immunoSEQ multiplex PCR, yet TCRdb's version contains in-frame clones alone and is incomplete. The table shows 210,000 or so clones, with 60% to 85% occurring only once. This TCR was recovered from a middle-aged man in good health and CMV-seronegative. Sequencing was performed on PBMCs. The V and J genes are TRBV9 and TRBJ2-4; TRBD2 might be the D (5 bases). The CDR3 here is CASSVAWAPGDIQYF. CDR3 coding DNA: TGTGCCAGCAGCGTAGCTTGGGCCCCCGGGGACATTCAGTACTTC.